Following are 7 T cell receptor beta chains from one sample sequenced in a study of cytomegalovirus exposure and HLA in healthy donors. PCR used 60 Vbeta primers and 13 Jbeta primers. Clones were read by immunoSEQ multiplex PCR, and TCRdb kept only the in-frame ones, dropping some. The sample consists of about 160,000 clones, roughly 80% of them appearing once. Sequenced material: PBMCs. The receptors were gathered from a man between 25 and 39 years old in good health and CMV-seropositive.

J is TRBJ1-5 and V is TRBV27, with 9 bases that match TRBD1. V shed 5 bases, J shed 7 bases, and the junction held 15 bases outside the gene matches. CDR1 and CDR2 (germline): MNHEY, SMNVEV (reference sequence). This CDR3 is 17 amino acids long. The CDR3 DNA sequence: TGTGCCAGCAGTACGACCCTCGGACAGGGGATATGGCAGCCCCAGCATTTT. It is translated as CASSTTLGQGIWQPQHF.

The DNA for the CDR3 is TGTGCCAGCTCACCACTACAGGGGGCTTTGGACACTGAAGCTTTCTTT. Amino acids: CASSPLQGALDTEAFF. The rearrangement joins TRBV18 to TRBJ1-1; 9 positions match TRBD1. This CDR3 has 16 residues. Germline CDR1 and CDR2: KGHSH and LQKENI. V was clipped by 1 base and J by 3 bases; unmatched bases: 6.

The CDR3 bases are TGTGCCATCAGTGTAAGGGAGGGAAACAATGAGCAGTTCTTC. Protein sequence: CAISVREGNNEQFF. The chain links TRBV10-3 to TRBJ2-1; 7 bases line up with TRBD2. Trimming at V came to 4 bases and at J to 5 bases, leaving 5 bases not matched to a gene. CDR1 ENHRY and CDR2 SYGVKD come from the germline V gene. The CDR3 totals 14 residues.

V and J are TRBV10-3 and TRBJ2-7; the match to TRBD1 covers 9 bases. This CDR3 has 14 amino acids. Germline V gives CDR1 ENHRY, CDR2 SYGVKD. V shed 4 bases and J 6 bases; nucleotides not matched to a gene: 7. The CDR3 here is CAISAGTGSGEQYF. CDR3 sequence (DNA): TGTGCCATCAGTGCCGGGACAGGGTCCGGCGAGCAGTACTTC.

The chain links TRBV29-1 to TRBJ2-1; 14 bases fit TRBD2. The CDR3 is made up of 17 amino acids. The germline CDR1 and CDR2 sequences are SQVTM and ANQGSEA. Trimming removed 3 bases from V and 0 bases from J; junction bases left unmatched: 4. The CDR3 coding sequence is TGCAGCGTTGAGGGACTAGCGGGGGACCACTCCTACAATGAGCAGTTCTTC. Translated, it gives CSVEGLAGDHSYNEQFF.

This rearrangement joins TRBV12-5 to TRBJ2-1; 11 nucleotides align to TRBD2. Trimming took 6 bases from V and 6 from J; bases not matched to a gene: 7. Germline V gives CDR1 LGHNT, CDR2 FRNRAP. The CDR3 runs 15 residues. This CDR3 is CASGQPLAGGNEQFF. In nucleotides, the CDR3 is TGTGCTAGTGGCCAACCGCTAGCGGGGGGCAATGAGCAGTTCTTC.

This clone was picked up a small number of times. CDR3 nucleotides: TGCGCCAGCAGTCTAGCGGGGCCTAGAGATACGCAGTATTTT. It yields the protein CASSLAGPRDTQYF. This chain joins TRBV5-1 and TRBJ2-3, with 9 bases aligning to TRBD2. CDR1 SGHRS and CDR2 YFSETQ come from the germline V gene. Trimming removed 5 bases from V and 5 bases from J; junction bases left unmatched: 6. The CDR3 covers 14 residues.